This T cell receptor (beta chain) was found in a study of CD8 T cells in Susac syndrome. Study information: At the time of blood draw, patients with Susac syndrome were therapy-naive, receiving corticosteroids, or receiving intravenous immunoglobulin alone.

It was with random hexamers that 0.5 to 1 ug RNA was reverse transcribed. The immunoSEQ assay covered 54 Vbeta and 13 Jbeta segments for CDR3. One entry per CDR3 protein, called by TCRdb with MiXCR from the immunoSEQ multiplex PCR reads. The sample lists roughly 88,000 distinct CDR3 sequences, approximately 96% occurring once. V was pared by 3 bases and J by 7 bases, with 5 bases of the junction left unmatched. The CDR3 has 14 amino acids. Germline CDR1 reads SGDLS; CDR2 reads YYNGEE. This clonotype was seen just once. V usage is TRBV9 and J usage is TRBJ2-1; 9 bases are shared with TRBD2. Sequences were obtained from CD8+ T cells from PBMCs. The source is a human donor with Susac syndrome. Here the CDR3 DNA reads TGTGCCAGCAGCGGGACTAGCGCATTTAATGAGCAGTTCTTC. Encoded protein: CASSGTSAFNEQFF. The whole variable domain, remainder taken from reference TRBV9 and TRBJ2-1, is DSGVTQTPKHLITATGQRVTLRCSPRSGDLSVYWYQQSLDQGLQFLIQYYNGEERAKGNILERFSAQQFPDLHSELNLSSLELGDSALYFCASSGTSAFNEQFFGPGTRLTVL.